This T cell receptor (beta chain) was sequenced during a study of identical twins. Study outcomes and limitations: Among monozygotic twins, out-of-frame TCR alpha sharing exceeded what models predicted.

Germline V gene sequence: CDR1 ENHRY, CDR2 SYGVKD. This CDR3 region has 12 residues. TCRdb ran MiXCR on the 5' RACE reads and lists one entry per CDR3 protein. This table has around 480,000 distinct CDR3 sequences, 12% to 15% appearing once. Each donor (without exception) was a healthy Caucasian. This clonotype has more than one count but fewer than ten. Its target is not known. A junction end diverges from the germline sequence, so it may reflect a read error. This same sample was also part of a study on yellow fever vaccine responses in identical twins.

Sample: CD4+ T cells sorted from blood. The source of this sequence is a woman under 30 in good health. This chain connects TRBV10-3 to TRBJ2-3; D is unresolved. CDR3 in amino acids: CAISESTEFPGF. CDR3 coding DNA: TGTGCCATCAGTGAGTCGACTGAGTTCCCGGGTTTT.